This T cell receptor beta chain was captured by sequencing in a study of Ad26.COV2.S vaccination and SARS-CoV-2 variants. Study-level background: Enrolled in COV1001, the donor was in the Ad26.COV2.S trial arm, which received the vaccine. Once or twice, 56 days apart, Ad26.COV2.S was delivered intramuscularly.

In the case of this clone: The antigen remains unidentified.

The repertoire was sequenced with immunoSEQ multiplex PCR; TCRdb's copy has only in-frame clones and lacks some. The sample contains 350,000 to 450,000 clones, roughly 90% of which appear only once. This CDR3 has 15 residues. The germline V gene has CDR1 MDHEN and CDR2 SYDVKM. V shed 1 base and J shed 8 bases, with 15 bases lying between them. Findings and limits, study-wide: Participants given vaccine showed non-spike TCR breadth similar to that of placebo recipients. In vaccinated individuals, spike-specific CD8+ and CD4+ T cell responses reportedly displayed substantial breadth.

This sample's treatment: some 19 received Ad26.COV2.S at low or high dose, single or two shots; 5 received placebo; per-sample allocation not given. Collection of the samples took place on day 63 after the first injection of vaccine or placebo. Here the sequenced sample was peripheral blood, taken in a trial of Ad26.COV2.S vaccine versus placebo. This TCR derives from a person between 18 and 60 years old who received the Ad26.COV2.S COVID-19 vaccine or a placebo. V usage is TRBV28 and J usage is TRBJ2-1, with D possibly TRBD2 on 6 matching bases. The CDR3 bases are TGTGCCAGCAGTTTATTAGGCGGGGACGGGGATGAGCAGTTCTTC. Amino acid sequence: CASSLLGGDGDEQFF. The full variable domain, completed using reference TRBV28 and TRBJ2-1, is DVKVTQSSRYLVKRTGEKVFLECVQDMDHENMFWYRQDPGLGLRLIYFSYDVKMKEKGDIPEGYSVSREKKERFSLILESASTNQTSMYLCASSLLGGDGDEQFFGPGTRLTVL.